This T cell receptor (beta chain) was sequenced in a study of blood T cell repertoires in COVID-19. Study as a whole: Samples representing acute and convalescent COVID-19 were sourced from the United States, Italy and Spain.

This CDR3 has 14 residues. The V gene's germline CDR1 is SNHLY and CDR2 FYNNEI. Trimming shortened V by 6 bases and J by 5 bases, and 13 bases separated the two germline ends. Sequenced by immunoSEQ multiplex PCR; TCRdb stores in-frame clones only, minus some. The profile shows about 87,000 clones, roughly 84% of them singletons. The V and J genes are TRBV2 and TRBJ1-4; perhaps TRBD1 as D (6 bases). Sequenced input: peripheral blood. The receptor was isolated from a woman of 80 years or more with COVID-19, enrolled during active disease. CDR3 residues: CASREQRGNEKLFF. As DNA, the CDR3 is TGTGCCAGCAGGGAACAAAGGGGGAATGAAAAACTGTTTTTT. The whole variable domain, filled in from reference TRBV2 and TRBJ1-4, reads EPEVTQTPSHQVTQMGQEVILRCVPISNHLYFYWYRQILGQKVEFLVSFYNNEISEKSEIFDDQFSVERPDGSNFTLKIRSTKLEDSAMYFCASREQRGNEKLFFGSGTQLSVL.